Given below is one TCR beta chain in context. The antigen is not known. Alongside a J-beta primer mix, a sample-barcoded 5' primer served in a second PCR lasting roughly 7 to 11 cycles. TCRdb fed the 5' RACE reads into MiXCR, producing one record per CDR3 protein. The sample holds around 1,700,000 distinct CDR3 sequences, 28% seen once. This sample stems from a study of blood T cells in healthy people across ages. Study at large: Capture via template switching afforded approximately one barcoded beta molecule per two T cells. Overall study results and limits: Conclusively comparing naive with antigen-experienced cells was impossible with unsorted PBMCs.

Germline loops: CDR1 SQVTM, CDR2 ANQGSEA. The germline V and J ends were trimmed by 4 bases and 1 base, with 8 bases remaining between them. The CDR3 loop spans 13 amino acids. PBMCs, at least 6.5 million per sample, were isolated. The receptor was derived from a woman in her thirties in good health. The rearrangement links TRBV29-1 to TRBJ2-1; D uncertain. The sample comprised blood. CDR3 sequence reads: CSVGPRSYNEQFF. As DNA, the CDR3 is TGCAGCGTTGGACCTAGGTCCTACAATGAGCAGTTCTTC.